The 28 T cell receptor beta chains below all came from one sample that was sequenced in a study of Ad26.COV2.S vaccination and SARS-CoV-2 variants. Sequenced by immunoSEQ multiplex PCR; TCRdb stores in-frame clones only, minus some. The sample has some 450,000 clones; around 91% are singletons. As to treatment: roughly 19 received Ad26.COV2.S at low or high dose, single or two shots; 5 received placebo; per-sample allocation not given. On day 63 after the first injection, vaccine and placebo recipients gave samples. The source material was peripheral blood, sampled in a trial of Ad26.COV2.S vaccine versus placebo. The receptors originated from a person aged 18-65 years who received the Ad26.COV2.S COVID-19 vaccine or a placebo.

The gene calls are TRBV19 and TRBJ2-2; D remains unclear. CDR1 and CDR2 (germline): LNHDA, SQIVND (reference sequence). The CDR3 has 13 amino acids. V gave up 7 bases and J gave up 6 bases, with 12 bases separating them. The CDR3 protein is CASIQDAPGELFF. Written as DNA, the CDR3 is TGTGCCAGTATTCAGGACGCGCCCGGGGAGCTGTTTTTT.

The chain is built from TRBV11-2 and TRBJ2-7; 10 bases map to TRBD2. The ends lost 3 bases at V and 3 bases at J; junction bases unmatched: 2. Looked up from germline, CDR1 is SGHAT and CDR2 is FQNNGV. This CDR3 is built from 14 residues. CDR3 residues: CASSFGTSDYEQYF. The CDR3 DNA sequence: TGTGCCAGCAGCTTCGGGACTAGCGACTACGAGCAGTACTTC.

The V and J genes are TRBV9 and TRBJ2-7; no definite D call. Trimming stripped 4 bases from V and 3 bases from J, with 11 bases between. Germline CDR1 SGDLS, CDR2 YYNGEE. There are 13 residues in the CDR3. The CDR3, as DNA: TGTGCCAGCAGCCTCAGTGTAGACTACGAGCAGTACTTC. Protein: CASSLSVDYEQYF.

The chain combines TRBV18 with TRBJ2-7; D perhaps matches TRBD1 (6 bases). From germline, CDR1 is KGHSH and CDR2 LQKENI. The V end lost 1 base, the J end lost 6 bases, and 13 bases lay between the germline ends. The length of the CDR3 is 14 residues. CDR3 DNA sequence: TGTGCCAGCTCACCACGGGAACAGGGCCCCGAGCAGTACTTC. The encoded protein is CASSPREQGPEQYF.

This chain connects TRBV6-6 to TRBJ2-2; TRBD2 might be the D (6 bases). This CDR3 has 16 residues. The V gene lost 6 bases and the J gene lost 5 bases, with 19 bases spanning the gap. CDR1 and CDR2 (germline): MNHNY, SVGAGI (reference sequence). The CDR3 sequence is CASSPMTGVRTGELFF. The CDR3 nucleotides read TGTGCCAGCAGCCCAATGACGGGAGTAAGGACCGGGGAGCTGTTTTTT.

The chain carries TRBV7-2 and TRBJ1-6; D gene ambiguous. Trimming stripped 1 base from V and 10 bases from J, with 8 bases between. Germline V lookup: CDR1 SGHTA, CDR2 FQGNSA. The CDR3 is 13 residues long. The CDR3 here is CASSLEVRSPLHF. CDR3 nucleotide sequence: TGTGCCAGCAGCTTAGAAGTGCGATCACCCCTCCACTTT.

This chain joins TRBV4-2 and TRBJ2-1; 9 positions agree with TRBD2. Trimming took 0 bases from V and 3 from J; bases not matched to a gene: 6. The CDR3 totals 17 residues. Germline V gene data show CDR1 as LGHNA and CDR2 as YNFKEQ. The CDR3 DNA reads as TGTGCCAGCAGCCAAGATGGGGCGGGAGGGAGCTACAATGAGCAGTTCTTC. Residues: CASSQDGAGGSYNEQFF.

This clone was seen once. CDR3 in amino acids: CASSSRGSGATYEQYF. CDR3 coding DNA: TGCGCCAGCAGCTCACGGGGTAGCGGTGCCACCTACGAGCAGTACTTC. V usage is TRBV5-1 and J usage is TRBJ2-7; D is possibly TRBD2 (6 bases). Germline CDR1 reads SGHRS; CDR2 reads YFSETQ. The CDR3 runs 16 residues. The V end lost 3 bases, the J end lost 2 bases, and 18 bases lay between the germline ends.

The chain employs TRBV28 and TRBJ1-4; TRBD1 agrees at 10 bases. The CDR3 loop spans 15 amino acids. Losses at the gene ends were 2 bases for V and 8 bases for J; bases not matched to a gene: 5. Germline V gene sequence: CDR1 MDHEN, CDR2 SYDVKM. CDR3 sequence reads: CASSLTGTGEEKLFF. The DNA for the CDR3 is TGTGCCAGCAGTTTAACCGGGACAGGGGAAGAAAAACTGTTTTTT.

The chain recombines TRBV5-6 with TRBJ2-3; 7 bases fit TRBD1. This CDR3 comprises 16 residues. CDR1 and CDR2 (germline): SGHDT, YYEEEE. After removal of 0 bases from V and 6 bases from J, the junction contained 10 bases not matched to a gene. CDR3 protein: CASSLGTGKSADTQYF. The CDR3 DNA sequence: TGTGCCAGCAGCTTGGGGACAGGCAAATCGGCGGATACGCAGTATTTT.

The chain combines TRBV11-3 with TRBJ2-3; D might be TRBD1 (6 bases). The CDR3 totals 14 residues. V dropped 5 bases and J dropped 2 bases, with 11 bases sitting between them. Germline V CDR1 and CDR2: SGHNT, YENEEA. For the CDR3, the DNA is TGTGCCAGCAGCCAAGGGGACATCACAGATACGCAGTATTTT. Translation gives CASSQGDITDTQYF.

The CDR3 region has the DNA TGTGCCAGCAGCGGACAGGGGTACAATGAGCAGTTCTTC. It encodes CASSGQGYNEQFF. J is TRBJ2-1 and V is TRBV11-3; 9 bases are shared with TRBD1. Germline CDR1 and CDR2: SGHNT and YENEEA. The CDR3 sequence is 13 residues long. V lost 5 bases to trimming and J lost 4 bases; unmatched junction nucleotides: 0.

This chain joins TRBV29-1 and TRBJ1-1, with unresolved D. Per the germline V gene, CDR1 is SQVTM and CDR2 is ANQGSEA. The CDR3 totals 13 residues. V lost 7 bases, J lost 4 bases, and 16 bases lay in between. CDR3: CSARVTTLTEAFF. In DNA form, the CDR3 reads TGCAGCGCCCGAGTTACAACCCTCACTGAAGCTTTCTTT.

The sample holds a few counts of this clone. The chain carries TRBV6-6 and TRBJ1-4; TRBD1 aligns across 9 bases. Germline V gene lookup returns CDR1 MNHNY and CDR2 SVGAGI (reference sequence). The CDR3 consists of 14 residues. Losses at the gene ends were 5 bases for V and 8 bases for J; bases not matched to a gene: 6. The CDR3 DNA sequence: TGTGCCAGCAGTAGGACAGGGGAAGGCGAAAAACTGTTTTTT. This translates into CASSRTGEGEKLFF.

This chain connects TRBV11-2 to TRBJ2-1, with D tentatively TRBD2 (6 bases). Germline assignment: CDR1 SGHAT and CDR2 FQNNGV. V gave up 3 bases and J gave up 6 bases, with 9 bases separating them. The CDR3 sequence is 13 residues long. The chain's CDR3 is CASSFTSSNEQFF. Written as DNA, the CDR3 is TGTGCCAGCAGCTTTACTAGCAGCAATGAGCAGTTCTTC.

This rearrangement joins TRBV3-1 (or the pseudogene TRBV3-2) to TRBJ2-1, with D hard to call. Per germline, CDR1 LGHDT and CDR2 YNNKEL (reference sequence). Trimming pared 0 bases from V and 2 bases from J, leaving 5 bases between. The CDR3 consists of 14 residues. CDR3 sequence (DNA): TGTGCCAGCAGCCAAGAAGGAGCCTACAATGAGCAGTTCTTC. It specifies CASSQEGAYNEQFF.

This sequence joins TRBV28 and TRBJ2-1, with TRBD2 matching over 11 bases. This CDR3 comprises 16 residues. The germline V gene encodes CDR1 MDHEN and CDR2 SYDVKM. J lost 4 bases, V lost 4 bases, and 6 bases had no gene match. The CDR3 loop is CASSSPGLAVYNEQFF. CDR3 bases: TGTGCCAGCAGTTCCCCGGGACTAGCGGTTTACAATGAGCAGTTCTTC. Looking up the rest from reference TRBV28 and TRBJ2-1 gives the full variable domain: DVKVTQSSRYLVKRTGEKVFLECVQDMDHENMFWYRQDPGLGLRLIYFSYDVKMKEKGDIPEGYSVSREKKERFSLILESASTNQTSMYLCASSSPGLAVYNEQFFGPGTRLTVL.

V gene TRBV15 combines with J gene TRBJ2-4; tentative D call: TRBD2 (6 bases). The CDR3 is made up of 15 amino acids. The germline V and J ends were trimmed by 3 bases and 1 base, with 10 bases remaining between them. Germline loops: CDR1 LNHNV, CDR2 YYDKDF (reference sequence). This CDR3 reads CATSRGGEAKNIQYF. DNA of the CDR3: TGTGCCACCAGCAGGGGCGGGGAGGCCAAAAACATTCAGTACTTC.

The chain uses TRBV28 and TRBJ2-5, with D possibly matching TRBD2 (6 bases). The germline gives CDR1 MDHEN, CDR2 SYDVKM. This CDR3 comprises 14 residues. V was shortened by 5 bases and J by 1 base, with 11 bases between the two germline ends. The CDR3 region has the DNA TGTGCCAGCAGTGAGACGGGAGCCCAAGAGACCCAGTACTTC. This codes for CASSETGAQETQYF.

This clone was seen only once. The V call is TRBV7-9, the J call TRBJ2-1; the match to TRBD2 covers 10 bases. V dropped 1 base and J dropped 8; count of bases not matched to a gene: 8. CDR3 size: 16 residues. Per the germline V gene, CDR1 is SEHNR and CDR2 is FQNEAQ (reference sequence). In DNA form, the CDR3 reads TGTGCCAGCAGCTTAGATCCTAGCGGGAGTTGGGATGAGCAGTTCTTC. This sequence encodes CASSLDPSGSWDEQFF. Supplemented by reference TRBV7-9 and TRBJ2-1, the full variable domain reads DTGVSQNPRHKITKRGQNVTFRCDPISEHNRLYWYRQTLGQGPEFLTYFQNEAQLEKSRLLSDRFSAERPKGSFSTLEIQRTEQGDSAMYLCASSLDPSGSWDEQFFGPGTRLTVL.

V is TRBV28 and J is TRBJ1-1; tentatively, D is TRBD1 (6 bases). The CDR3 consists of 16 residues. Germline V gene sequence: CDR1 MDHEN, CDR2 SYDVKM. V lost 5 bases and J 1 base, leaving 17 bases between the germline ends. The CDR3 spells CASSTRTVPGNTEAFF. The CDR3 DNA is TGTGCCAGCAGTACGCGGACAGTTCCCGGGAACACTGAAGCTTTCTTT. Full variable domain (remainder filled in from reference TRBV28 and TRBJ1-1): DVKVTQSSRYLVKRTGEKVFLECVQDMDHENMFWYRQDPGLGLRLIYFSYDVKMKEKGDIPEGYSVSREKKERFSLILESASTNQTSMYLCASSTRTVPGNTEAFFGQGTRLTVV.

The rearrangement links TRBV19 to TRBJ2-7, with TRBD1 matching 7 bases. This CDR3 has 13 residues. Germline CDR1 LNHDA, CDR2 SQIVND (reference sequence). J was trimmed by 7 bases and V by 6 bases; bases with no gene match: 9. The CDR3 region is CASSPDRAGEQYF. The CDR3 DNA reads as TGTGCCAGTAGCCCCGACAGGGCTGGAGAGCAGTACTTC.

CDR3 residues: CATSGGGLARETQYF. CDR3 sequence (DNA): TGTGCCACCAGTGGGGGGGGGCTAGCGCGGGAGACCCAGTACTTC. The chain uses TRBV24-1 and TRBJ2-5, with D possibly matching TRBD2 (7 bases). CDR1 and CDR2 from the germline V gene are KGHDR and SFDVKD. Trimming pared 5 bases from V and 5 bases from J, leaving 17 bases between. The CDR3 covers 15 residues.

The chain is built from TRBV19 and TRBJ2-3, with TRBD1 matching 8 bases. V dropped 8 bases and J dropped 2; count of bases not matched to a gene: 6. The CDR3 totals 14 residues. CDR1 and CDR2 (germline): LNHDA, SQIVND (reference sequence). The chain's CDR3 is CASGQGWATDTQYF. CDR3 DNA: TGTGCCAGTGGACAGGGCTGGGCCACAGATACGCAGTATTTT.

The CDR3 spells CASTQDSSYNSPLHF. The CDR3 DNA reads TGTGCCAGCACCCAGGACAGCTCCTATAATTCACCCCTCCACTTT. The V call is TRBV28, the J call TRBJ1-6; the D gene is possibly TRBD1 (6 bases). The CDR3 is made up of 15 amino acids. Germline CDR1 MDHEN, CDR2 SYDVKM. Between the trimmed V and J ends, which lost 7 bases and 0 bases, there was a span of 10 bases. Together with reference TRBV28 and TRBJ1-6, the CDR3 gives the full variable domain: DVKVTQSSRYLVKRTGEKVFLECVQDMDHENMFWYRQDPGLGLRLIYFSYDVKMKEKGDIPEGYSVSREKKERFSLILESASTNQTSMYLCASTQDSSYNSPLHFGNGTRLTVT.

The chain couples TRBV19 to TRBJ1-4, with TRBD1 matching 7 bases. Germline V gives CDR1 LNHDA, CDR2 SQIVND (reference sequence). V lost 5 bases, J lost 8 bases, and 2 bases stayed unmatched. This CDR3 comprises 12 residues. Written as DNA, the CDR3 is TGTGCCAGTAGTTGGGGACAGGAAAAACTGTTTTTT. It encodes CASSWGQEKLFF.

The count of this clone is one. V and J are TRBV7-9 and TRBJ1-2, with a tentative D call TRBD1 (5 bases). Germline CDR1 reads SEHNR; CDR2 reads FQNEAQ (reference sequence). V dropped 2 bases and J dropped 6 bases, with 16 bases sitting between them. This CDR3 has 15 residues. As DNA, the CDR3 is TGTGCCAGCAGCTTAAGTTTAGGGGCGGCTCATGGCTACACCTTC. Its translation: CASSLSLGAAHGYTF.

The chain uses TRBV4-1 and TRBJ2-3; the D gene could be TRBD1 or TRBD2 (5 bases each). Trimming removed 3 bases from V and 2 bases from J, with 15 bases in between. The germline gives CDR1 MGHRA, CDR2 YSYEKL. This CDR3 spans 16 amino acids. This chain's CDR3 is CASSQGDGTATDTQYF. CDR3 bases: TGCGCCAGCAGCCAGGGGGACGGGACGGCCACAGATACGCAGTATTTT.